This T cell receptor beta chain appears in the sequencing data of a study of T cell responses to AZD1222 COVID-19 vaccine. Remarks on this clone: The antigen is undetermined.

Whole-study findings and limits: Dominant at 160-218 and 743-854, vaccine-associated CD4 TCRs also spanned spike.

CDR3 length: 15 amino acids. The ends lost 2 bases at V and 6 bases at J; junction bases unmatched: 9. Germline V gene data show CDR1 as PRHDT and CDR2 as FYEKMQ (reference sequence). Data came from immunoSEQ multiplex PCR; TCRdb stores just in-frame clones and leaves some out. Of around 99,000 clones listed, about 93% are singletons. The sequence was obtained from an adult in good health. This material consisted of peripheral blood, taken on day 0 of AZD1222 vaccination. The J gene is TRBJ2-7, the V gene TRBV13, with 8 bases identical to TRBD1. DNA for the CDR3: TGTGCCAGCAGCTTACCTGACAGGGGAAGTCCCGAGCAGTACTTC. It specifies CASSLPDRGSPEQYF.